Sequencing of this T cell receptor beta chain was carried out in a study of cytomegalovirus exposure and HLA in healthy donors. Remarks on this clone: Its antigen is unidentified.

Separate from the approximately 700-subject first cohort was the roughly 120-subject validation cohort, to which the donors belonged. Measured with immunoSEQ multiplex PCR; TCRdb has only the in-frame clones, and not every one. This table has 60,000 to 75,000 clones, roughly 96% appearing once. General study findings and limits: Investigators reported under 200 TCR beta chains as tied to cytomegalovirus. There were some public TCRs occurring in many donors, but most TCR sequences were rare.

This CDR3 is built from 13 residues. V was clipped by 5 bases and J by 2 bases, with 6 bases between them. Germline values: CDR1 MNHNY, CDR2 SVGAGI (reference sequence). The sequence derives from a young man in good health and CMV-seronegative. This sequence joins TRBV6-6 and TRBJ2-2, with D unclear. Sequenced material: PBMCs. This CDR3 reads CASSGGNTGELFF. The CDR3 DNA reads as TGTGCCAGCAGTGGCGGAAACACCGGGGAGCTGTTTTTT.